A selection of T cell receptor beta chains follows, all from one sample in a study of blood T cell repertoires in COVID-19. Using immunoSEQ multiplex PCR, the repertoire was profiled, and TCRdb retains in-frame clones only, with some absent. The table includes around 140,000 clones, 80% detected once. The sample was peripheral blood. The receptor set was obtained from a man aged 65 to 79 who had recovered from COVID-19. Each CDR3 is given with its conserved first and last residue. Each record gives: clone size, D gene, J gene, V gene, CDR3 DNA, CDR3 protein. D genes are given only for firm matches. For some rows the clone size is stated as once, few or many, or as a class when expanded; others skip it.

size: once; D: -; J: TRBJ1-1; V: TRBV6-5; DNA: TGTGCCAGCAGTCCTCGGGTGAACACTGAAGCTTTCTTT; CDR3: CASSPRVNTEAFF
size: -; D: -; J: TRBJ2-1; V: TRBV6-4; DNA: TGTGCCAGCAGTGAAAGTCTTGTTGGCCAGCAGTTCTTC; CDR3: CASSESLVGQQFF
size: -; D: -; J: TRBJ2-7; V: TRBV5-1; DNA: TGCGCCAGCAGCCTGATACCTTCTAACCTTTACGAGCAGTACTTC; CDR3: CASSLIPSNLYEQYF
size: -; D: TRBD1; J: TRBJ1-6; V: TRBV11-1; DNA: TGTGCCAGCAGCCGGGACAGATATAATTCACCCCTCCACTTT; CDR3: CASSRDRYNSPLHF
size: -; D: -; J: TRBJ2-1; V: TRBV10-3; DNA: TGTGCCATCAGAGGGGACTCCCCCTCCTACAATGAGCAGTTCTTC; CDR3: CAIRGDSPSYNEQFF
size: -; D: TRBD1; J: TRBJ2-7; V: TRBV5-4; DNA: TGTGCCAGCAGCTTGGACAGGGGAGCCTACGAGCAGTACTTC; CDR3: CASSLDRGAYEQYF
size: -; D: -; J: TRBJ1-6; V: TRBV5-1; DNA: TGCGCCAGCAGGGAAGCGAGCTCCTATAATTCACCCCTCCACTTT; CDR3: CASREASSYNSPLHF
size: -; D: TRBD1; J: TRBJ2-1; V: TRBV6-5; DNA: TGTGCCACCCAGGGACAGACTTACAATGAGCAGTTCTTC; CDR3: CATQGQTYNEQFF
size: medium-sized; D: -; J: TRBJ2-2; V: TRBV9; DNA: TGTGCCAGCAGCGTAGTCTCGGGGTCCGGGGAGCTGTTTTTT; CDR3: CASSVVSGSGELFF
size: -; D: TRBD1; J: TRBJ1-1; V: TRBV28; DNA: TGTGCCAGCAGTTCCTCGACAGGGGTCACTGAAGCTTTCTTT; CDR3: CASSSSTGVTEAFF
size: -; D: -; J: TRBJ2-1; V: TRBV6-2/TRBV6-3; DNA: TGTGCCAGCAGTTACTACAGGTCAAACTCCTACAATGAGCAGTTCTTC; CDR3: CASSYYRSNSYNEQFF